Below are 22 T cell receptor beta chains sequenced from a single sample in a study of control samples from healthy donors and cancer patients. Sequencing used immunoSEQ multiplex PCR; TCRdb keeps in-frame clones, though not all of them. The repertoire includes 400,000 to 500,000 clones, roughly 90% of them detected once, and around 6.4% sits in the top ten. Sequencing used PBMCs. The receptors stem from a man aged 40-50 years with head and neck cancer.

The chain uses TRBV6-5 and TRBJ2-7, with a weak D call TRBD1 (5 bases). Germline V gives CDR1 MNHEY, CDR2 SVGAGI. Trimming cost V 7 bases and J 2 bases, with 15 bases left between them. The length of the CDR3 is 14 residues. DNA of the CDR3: TGTGCCAGCATCCAGGGATATCCTACCTACGAGCAGTACTTC. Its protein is CASIQGYPTYEQYF.

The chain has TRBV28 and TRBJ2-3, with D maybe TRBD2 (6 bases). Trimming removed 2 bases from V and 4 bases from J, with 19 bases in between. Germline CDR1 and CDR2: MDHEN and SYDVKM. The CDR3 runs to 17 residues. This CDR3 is CASSLPILRDPADTQYF. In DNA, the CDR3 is TGTGCCAGCAGTTTACCGATTCTGCGGGACCCCGCAGATACGCAGTATTTT.

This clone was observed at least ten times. The CDR3 bases are TGTGCCAGCAGTGAGAGCTTATCCTACAATGAGCAGTTCTTC. Residues: CASSESLSYNEQFF. The chain links TRBV2 to TRBJ2-1; D is ambiguous. CDR1 SNHLY and CDR2 FYNNEI come from the germline V gene. The CDR3 runs to 14 residues. Trimming took off 3 bases at V and 1 base at J, with 7 bases between the two ends.

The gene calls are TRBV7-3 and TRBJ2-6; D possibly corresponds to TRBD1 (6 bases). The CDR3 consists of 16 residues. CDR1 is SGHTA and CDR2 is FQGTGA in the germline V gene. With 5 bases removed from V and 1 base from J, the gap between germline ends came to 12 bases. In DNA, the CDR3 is TGTGCCAGCAGCCCTACTAGGGGGTCTGGGGCCAACGTCCTGACTTTC. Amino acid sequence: CASSPTRGSGANVLTF.

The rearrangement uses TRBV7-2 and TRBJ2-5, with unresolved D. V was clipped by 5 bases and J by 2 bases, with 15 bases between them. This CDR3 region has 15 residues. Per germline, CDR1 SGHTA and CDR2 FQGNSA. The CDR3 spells CASSLGLVEQETQYF. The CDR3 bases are TGTGCCAGCAGCCTTGGGTTGGTGGAACAAGAGACCCAGTACTTC.

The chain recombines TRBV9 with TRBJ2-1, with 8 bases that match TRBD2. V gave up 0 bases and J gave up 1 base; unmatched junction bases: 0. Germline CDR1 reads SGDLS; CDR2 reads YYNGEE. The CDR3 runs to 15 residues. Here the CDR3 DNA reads TGTGCCAGCAGCGTAGCGGGGGGGTCCTACAATGAGCAGTTCTTC. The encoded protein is CASSVAGGSYNEQFF.

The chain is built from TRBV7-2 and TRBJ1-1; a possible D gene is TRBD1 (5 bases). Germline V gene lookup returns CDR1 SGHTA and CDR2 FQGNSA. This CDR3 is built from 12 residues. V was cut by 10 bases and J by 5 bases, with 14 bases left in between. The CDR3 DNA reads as TGTGCCAAACAGGACCCCGTTACTGAAGCTTTCTTT. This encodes CAKQDPVTEAFF.

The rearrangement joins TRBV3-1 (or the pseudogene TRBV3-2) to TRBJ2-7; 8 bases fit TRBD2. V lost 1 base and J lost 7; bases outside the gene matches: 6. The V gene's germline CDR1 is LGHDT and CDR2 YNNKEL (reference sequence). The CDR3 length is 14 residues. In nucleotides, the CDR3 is TGTGCCAGCAGCCAAGCGGGGGGGCCTCAAGAGCAGTACTTC. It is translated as CASSQAGGPQEQYF.

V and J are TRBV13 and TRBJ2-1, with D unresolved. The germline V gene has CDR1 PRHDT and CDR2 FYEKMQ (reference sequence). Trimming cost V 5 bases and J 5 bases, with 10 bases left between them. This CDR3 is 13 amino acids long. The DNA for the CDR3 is TGTGCCAGCAGCCAAACACCCAACAATGAGCAGTTCTTC. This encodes CASSQTPNNEQFF.

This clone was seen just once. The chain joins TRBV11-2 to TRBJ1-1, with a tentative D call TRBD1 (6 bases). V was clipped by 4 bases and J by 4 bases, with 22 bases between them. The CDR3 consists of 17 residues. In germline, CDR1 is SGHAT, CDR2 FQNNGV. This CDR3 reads CASSWGRYRVRGTEAFF. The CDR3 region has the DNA TGTGCCAGCAGCTGGGGGCGGTACAGGGTTCGCGGCACTGAAGCTTTCTTT.

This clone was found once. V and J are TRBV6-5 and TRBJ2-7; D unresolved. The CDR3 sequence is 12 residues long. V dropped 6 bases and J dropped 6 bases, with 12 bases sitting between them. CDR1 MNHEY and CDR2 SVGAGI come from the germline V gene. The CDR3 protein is CASSRSQFEQYF. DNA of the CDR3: TGTGCCAGCAGCCGTTCACAGTTCGAGCAGTACTTC.

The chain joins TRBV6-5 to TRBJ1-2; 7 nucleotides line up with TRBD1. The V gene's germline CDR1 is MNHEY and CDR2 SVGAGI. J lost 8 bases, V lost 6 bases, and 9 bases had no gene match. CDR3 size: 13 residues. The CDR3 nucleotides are TGTGCCAGCAGAGCTACAGGGGCGCGGGGCTACACCTTC. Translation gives CASRATGARGYTF.

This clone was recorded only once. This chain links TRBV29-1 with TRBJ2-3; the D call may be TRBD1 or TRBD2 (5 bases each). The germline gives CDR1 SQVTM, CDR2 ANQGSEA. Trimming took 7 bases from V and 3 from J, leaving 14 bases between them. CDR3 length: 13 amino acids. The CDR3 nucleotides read TGCAGCGGGGGGAGCCCAAATACAGATACGCAGTATTTT. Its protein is CSGGSPNTDTQYF.

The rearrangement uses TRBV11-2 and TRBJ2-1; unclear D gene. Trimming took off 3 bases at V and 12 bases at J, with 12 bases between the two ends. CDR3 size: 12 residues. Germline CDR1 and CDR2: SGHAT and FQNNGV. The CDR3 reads CASSFEAILQFF. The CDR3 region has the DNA TGTGCCAGCAGCTTCGAAGCGATCCTGCAGTTCTTC.

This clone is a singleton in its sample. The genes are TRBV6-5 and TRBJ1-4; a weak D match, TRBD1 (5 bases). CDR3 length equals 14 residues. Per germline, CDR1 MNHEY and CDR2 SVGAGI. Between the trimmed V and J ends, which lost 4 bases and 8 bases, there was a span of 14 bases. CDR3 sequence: CASSSTRDTEKLFF. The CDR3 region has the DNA TGTGCCAGCAGTTCGACCAGGGATACCGAAAAACTGTTTTTT.

The CDR3 DNA sequence: TGTGCCAGCAGTGAAGGGGGACAGGACATTAGTGAGCAGTTCTTC. This gives the protein CASSEGGQDISEQFF. The chain combines TRBV6-1 with TRBJ2-1; 8 bases match TRBD1. The CDR3 length is 15 residues. Germline V CDR1 and CDR2: MNHNS, SASEGT. The ends lost 1 base at V and 9 bases at J; junction bases unmatched: 8.

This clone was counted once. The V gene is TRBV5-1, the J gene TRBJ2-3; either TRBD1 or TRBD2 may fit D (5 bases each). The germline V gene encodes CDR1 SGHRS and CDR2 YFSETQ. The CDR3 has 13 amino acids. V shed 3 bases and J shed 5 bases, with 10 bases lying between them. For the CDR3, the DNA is TGCGCCAGCAGCTATGAGGGGCGAGATACGCAGTATTTT. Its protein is CASSYEGRDTQYF.

The CDR3 region has the DNA TGTGCCAGCAGTTACCCCCAAAGCAATCAGCCCCAGCATTTT. Translation gives CASSYPQSNQPQHF. The chain recombines TRBV6-6 with TRBJ1-5, with no clear D. In germline, CDR1 is MNHNY, CDR2 SVGAGI (reference sequence). V was cut by 2 bases and J by 1 base, with 6 bases left in between. The CDR3 runs to 14 residues.

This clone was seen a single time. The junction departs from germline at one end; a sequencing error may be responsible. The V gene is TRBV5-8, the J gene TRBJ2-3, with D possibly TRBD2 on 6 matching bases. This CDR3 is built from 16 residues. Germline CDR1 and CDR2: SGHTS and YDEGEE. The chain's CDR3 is CTSSERGGASTDTQYF. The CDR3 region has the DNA TGTACCAGCAGCGAAAGGGGAGGCGCCAGCACAGATACGCAGTATTTT.

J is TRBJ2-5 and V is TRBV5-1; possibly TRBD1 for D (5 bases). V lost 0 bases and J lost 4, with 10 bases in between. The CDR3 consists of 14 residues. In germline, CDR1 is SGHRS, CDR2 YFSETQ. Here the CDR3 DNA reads TGCGCCAGCAGCTTGGCCAGGGCAGGAGAGACCCAGTACTTC. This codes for CASSLARAGETQYF.

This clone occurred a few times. The CDR3: CASSLVTEGDTQYF. The CDR3 bases are TGCGCCAGCAGCTTGGTGACAGAAGGGGATACGCAGTATTTT. The V and J genes are TRBV5-1 and TRBJ2-3; maybe TRBD1 (5 bases). The V gene lost 0 bases and the J gene lost 6 bases, with 11 bases spanning the gap. Germline CDR1 reads SGHRS; CDR2 reads YFSETQ. The CDR3 is made up of 14 amino acids.

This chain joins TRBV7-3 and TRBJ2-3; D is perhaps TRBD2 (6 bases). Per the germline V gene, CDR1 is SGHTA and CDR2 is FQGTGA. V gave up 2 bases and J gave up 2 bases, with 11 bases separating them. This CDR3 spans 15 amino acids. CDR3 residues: CASSLVGGTTDTQYF. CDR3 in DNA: TGTGCCAGCAGCTTAGTTGGCGGGACCACAGATACGCAGTATTTT.